This T cell receptor beta chain was captured by sequencing in a study of T cells after yellow fever vaccination. A universal primer site and UMIs were added as TCR cDNA was made by 5'RACE template switching. TCRdb analysed the 5' RACE reads with MiXCR anew, one entry per CDR3 protein. The sample yields some 120,000 distinct CDR3 sequences, about 16% seen once. Study findings and constraints: A minor fraction of clonotypes spanned both CD4 and CD8 compartments. Peaking faster, on day 5 versus 15, the secondary response was nonetheless weaker. Bulk-population clonotypes that are abundant could appear as contaminants in FACS-sorted repertoires.

The V gene's germline CDR1 is MNHEY and CDR2 SMNVEV (reference sequence). V gave up 0 bases and J gave up 5 bases; unmatched junction bases: 10. The CDR3 is 16 amino acids. In this sample, this clonotype turned up many times. Its antigen is unknown. Source: CD8+ T cells sorted from PBMCs, taken 5 days after the yellow fever booster vaccination. The chain employs TRBV27 and TRBJ2-7; 7 positions agree with TRBD1. The origin of this receptor is a man younger than 35 who received the YFV17D yellow fever vaccine. The CDR3 spells CASSLSSTGSSDEQYF. The CDR3 bases are TGTGCCAGCAGTTTATCCTCGACAGGGTCATCTGACGAGCAGTACTTC.